Listed here are 15 T cell receptor beta chains from one sample, sequenced in a study of blood T cell repertoires in COVID-19. Some clones are missing from TCRdb's copy, which holds only in-frame ones; the method was immunoSEQ multiplex PCR. This sample carries around 300,000 clones, 75% to 90% of them seen once, and the ten largest clones take 0.94%. The sample comprised peripheral blood. Receptors were obtained from a woman in her thirties or forties who had recovered from COVID-19.

V gene TRBV27 combines with J gene TRBJ2-7; 9 bases are a match to TRBD2. Per the germline V gene, CDR1 is MNHEY and CDR2 is SMNVEV (reference sequence). This CDR3 is 14 amino acids long. V was pared by 5 bases and J by 4 bases, with 6 bases of the junction left unmatched. CDR3 residues: CASSNSGSGYEQYF. Written as DNA, the CDR3 is TGTGCCAGCAGTAATAGCGGGAGCGGGTACGAGCAGTACTTC.

The DNA for the CDR3 is TGTGCCACCAGCAATAACTATGGCTACACCTTC. As protein: CATSNNYGYTF. This sequence joins TRBV24-1 and TRBJ1-2; no definite D call. The CDR3 is made up of 11 amino acids. Deletions cut 7 bases from V and 1 base from J, with 3 bases between. Germline assignment: CDR1 KGHDR and CDR2 SFDVKD.

V is TRBV14 and J is TRBJ2-1; TRBD1 is a possible D gene (5 bases). The CDR3 extends over 12 amino acids. CDR1 is SGHDN and CDR2 is FVKESK in the germline V gene. The V end was cut by 7 bases, the J end by 7 bases, with 11 bases between. The CDR3 DNA follows: TGTGCCAGCAAGACAGCAGGGAATGAGCAGTTCTTC. Translation: CASKTAGNEQFF.

The chain is built from TRBV28 and TRBJ1-6; a weak D match, TRBD1 (6 bases). Germline V lookup: CDR1 MDHEN, CDR2 SYDVKM. CDR3 length equals 11 residues. Trimming removed 8 bases from V and 7 bases from J, with 6 bases in between. The CDR3 DNA follows: TGTGCCAGCGGGACAAATTCACCCCTCCACTTT. Amino acids: CASGTNSPLHF.

J is TRBJ1-2 and V is TRBV23-1; D ambiguous. TRBV23-1 is identified as an open reading frame with a role that is uncertain. The V end lost 4 bases, the J end lost 0 bases, and 12 bases lay between the germline ends. The CDR3 is made up of 15 amino acids. In nucleotides, the CDR3 is TGCGCCAGCAGTCCGCCTCGTGGGCCTAACTATGGCTACACCTTC. Protein sequence: CASSPPRGPNYGYTF.

This sequence joins TRBV11-1 and TRBJ1-2; the match to TRBD1 covers 8 bases. This CDR3 contains 15 residues. V lost 4 bases and J lost 4; bases outside the gene matches: 8. Per germline, CDR1 SGHAT and CDR2 FQDESV (reference sequence). The CDR3 sequence is CASSSTLDRVYGYTF. The CDR3 DNA reads TGTGCCAGCAGCTCAACCCTGGACAGGGTCTATGGCTACACCTTC. The entire variable domain, with the rest obtained from reference TRBV11-1 and TRBJ1-2, is as follows: EAEVAQSPRYKITEKSQAVAFWCDPISGHATLYWYRQILGQGPELLVQFQDESVVDDSQLPKDRFSAERLKGVDSTLKIQPAELGDSAMYLCASSSTLDRVYGYTFGSGTRLTVV.

This chain uses TRBV30 with TRBJ1-4; TRBD1 matches at 10 bases. The CDR3 totals 15 residues. The germline gives CDR1 GTSNPN, CDR2 SVGIG (reference sequence). V trimming: 5 bases; J trimming: 7 bases; junction bases outside the gene matches: 10. CDR3 nucleotide sequence: TGTGCCTGGGCCGGGACAGGGGCTGGAGGTGAAAAACTGTTTTTT. Translating it yields CAWAGTGAGGEKLFF.

This chain joins TRBV19 and TRBJ1-5; D unclear. The CDR3 is 13 residues long. Trimming left V 5 bases short and J 4 bases short, with 9 bases between. In germline, CDR1 is LNHDA, CDR2 SQIVND (reference sequence). The CDR3 DNA follows: TGTGCCAGTAGTGGGTCGACAAATCAGCCCCAGCATTTT. Translating gives CASSGSTNQPQHF.

The genes are TRBV12-5 and TRBJ2-3, with 14 nucleotides matching TRBD2. The junction had 23 bases not matched to a gene; V was cut back by 6 bases and J by 3 bases. The CDR3 has 22 amino acids. The germline V gene encodes CDR1 LGHNT and CDR2 FRNRAP. The CDR3 reads CASGFRDPLVGLAGGVTDTQYF. The CDR3 DNA sequence: TGTGCTAGTGGCTTCCGGGACCCTCTTGTCGGACTAGCGGGAGGAGTGACAGATACGCAGTATTTT.

This sequence joins TRBV19 and TRBJ1-6; 8 bases agree with TRBD1. The CDR3 totals 15 residues. From germline, CDR1 is LNHDA and CDR2 SQIVND (reference sequence). The V segment lost 10 bases and the J segment 7 bases; nucleotides outside the gene matches: 12. The CDR3 coding sequence is TGTGCCACTAAAGATACCGGGACAGGCAATTCACCCCTCCACTTT. Translated: CATKDTGTGNSPLHF.

This sequence joins TRBV7-9 and TRBJ1-4; TRBD1 agrees at 8 bases. With V trimmed by 11 bases and J by 5 bases, 10 bases remained unmatched. This CDR3 spans 14 amino acids. Germline values: CDR1 SEHNR, CDR2 FQNEAQ (reference sequence). CDR3 amino acids: CAVTGGDGNEKLFF. The CDR3 coding sequence is TGTGCCGTCACAGGGGGAGATGGCAATGAAAAACTGTTTTTT.

The rearrangement joins TRBV11-2 to TRBJ1-3, with D unclear. Per germline, CDR1 SGHAT and CDR2 FQNNGV. This CDR3 comprises 15 residues. The V end lost 5 bases, the J end lost 4 bases, and 15 bases lay between the germline ends. CDR3 DNA: TGTGCCAGCAGCCGTGGCCTAGGAGACGGAAACACCATATATTTT. Amino acid sequence: CASSRGLGDGNTIYF.

CDR3 nucleotides: TGTGCCAGCAGCCGACAGGGGTTATCTAATGAAAAACTGTTTTTT. Residues: CASSRQGLSNEKLFF. The chain combines TRBV6-5 with TRBJ1-4; 8 bases agree with TRBD1. Germline values: CDR1 MNHEY, CDR2 SVGAGI. The V segment lost 6 bases and the J segment 3 bases; nucleotides outside the gene matches: 6. There are 15 residues in the CDR3.

The chain recombines TRBV13 with TRBJ2-5; 9 bases match TRBD1. CDR3 length: 17 amino acids. Trimming cost V 2 bases and J 5 bases; bases outside gene matches: 12. Germline values: CDR1 PRHDT, CDR2 FYEKMQ (reference sequence). The CDR3 nucleotides read TGTGCCAGCAGCTTATCCGCCGGGGACAGGGAAGCTGAGACCCAGTACTTC. Translating gives CASSLSAGDREAETQYF.

The CDR3 region is CASSLLLTDTQYF. Written as DNA, the CDR3 is TGTGCCAGCAGCTTACTGCTAACAGATACGCAGTATTTT. The chain employs TRBV7-3 and TRBJ2-3, with D uncertain. The CDR3 covers 13 residues. Per germline, CDR1 SGHTA and CDR2 FQGTGA. V lost 2 bases and J lost 3, with 6 bases in between. Full variable domain (remainder filled in from reference TRBV7-3 and TRBJ2-3): GAGVSQTPSNKVTEKGKYVELRCDPISGHTALYWYRQSLGQGPEFLIYFQGTGAADDSGLPNDRFFAVRPEGSVSTLKIQRTERGDSAVYLCASSLLLTDTQYFGPGTRLTVL.